This T cell receptor (beta chain) was sequenced during a study of PD-1 blockade in classical Hodgkin lymphoma. Whole-study findings and limits: Exclusion removed patients who began nivolumab under 1 year after ASCT. Newly diagnosed patients had diversity similar to the baseline diversity of complete responders. Newly diagnosed patients were reported to start with lower TCR diversity than healthy donors. Only CD4+ TCR diversity, not CD8+, had risen significantly by C4D1.

Per germline, CDR1 LNHDA and CDR2 SQIVND (reference sequence). V lost 1 base to trimming and J lost 6 bases; unmatched junction nucleotides: 2. The CDR3 has 15 residues. Every patient experienced relapse after autologous stem cell transplantation, and brentuximab vedotin exposure varied. This clone was found once. The antigen remains unidentified. Only in-frame clones appear in the TCRdb table, and some are missing; sequencing was by immunoSEQ multiplex PCR. Among 43,000 or so clones listed, more than 70% were seen once. The input for sequencing was peripheral blood mononuclear cells (PBMCs), taken at baseline. The clonotype originates from a human donor with classical Hodgkin lymphoma. V usage is TRBV19 and J usage is TRBJ1-5, with TRBD1 matching 11 bases. This CDR3 reads CASSIGTGGGQPQHF. CDR3 nucleotide sequence: TGTGCCAGTAGTATAGGGACAGGGGGCGGTCAGCCCCAGCATTTT. The whole variable domain, remainder taken from reference TRBV19 and TRBJ1-5, is DGGITQSPKYLFRKEGQNVTLSCEQNLNHDAMYWYRQDPGQGLRLIYYSQIVNDFQKGDIAEGYSVSREKKESFPLTVTSAQKNPTAFYLCASSIGTGGGQPQHFGDGTRLSIL.